The clone carrying this T cell receptor (beta chain) was seen more than once but under ten times. Expressed TCRB transcripts were sequenced, since all the RNA that had been isolated was reverse transcribed. Data came from immunoSEQ multiplex PCR; TCRdb stores just in-frame clones and leaves some out. This sample has 900,000 or so clones, with around a sixth found just once. This sample was included in a study of beta chain features in type 1 diabetes. The CDR3 contains 13 residues. Deletions cut 6 bases from V and 9 bases from J, with 17 bases between. Per the germline V gene, CDR1 is MDHEN and CDR2 is SYDVKM.

The specimen sequenced was naive CD4+ T cells from blood. The TCR comes from a young woman in good health. This sequence joins TRBV28 and TRBJ1-1; maybe TRBD1 (5 bases). The chain's CDR3 is CASRATRGFKAFF. CDR3 bases: TGTGCCAGCAGGGCTACGAGGGGCTTTAAAGCTTTCTTT.